A selection of T cell receptor beta chains follows, all from one sample in a study of T cells in localized non-small cell lung cancer. TCRdb's copy holds only in-frame clones and misses some; the assay was immunoSEQ multiplex PCR. The sample contains 28,000 or so clones, about 87% of which appear only once. Sequenced material: peripheral blood, taken before any cancer treatment. The source of these receptors is a male donor aged 60 or older with stage I lung adenocarcinoma. Both conserved end residues are part of each CDR3. The order of the fields is clone size, D gene, V gene, J gene, CDR3 protein, CDR3 DNA. The D gene is left open where the match is weak. Only part of the rows carry a size: once, few, many, or a class if the clone is expanded.

abundance: -
d_gene: -
v_gene: TRBV18
j_gene: TRBJ1-5
CDR3aa: CASSNRESNQPQHF
CDR3nt: TGTGCCAGCTCTAACAGAGAGAGCAATCAGCCCCAGCATTTT

abundance: -
d_gene: -
v_gene: TRBV29-1
j_gene: TRBJ1-4
CDR3aa: CSGGHNEKLFF
CDR3nt: TGCAGCGGAGGGCATAATGAAAAACTGTTTTTT

abundance: -
d_gene: -
v_gene: TRBV19
j_gene: TRBJ1-5
CDR3aa: CASSGIEQPQHF
CDR3nt: TGTGCCAGCTCAGGGATTGAACAGCCCCAGCATTTT

abundance: -
d_gene: TRBD1
v_gene: TRBV2
j_gene: TRBJ1-5
CDR3aa: CASSAGTGTNQPQHF
CDR3nt: TGTGCCAGCAGCGCCGGGACAGGAACCAATCAGCCCCAGCATTTT

abundance: -
d_gene: -
v_gene: TRBV4-1
j_gene: TRBJ1-1
CDR3aa: CASSQGHSGNTEAFF
CDR3nt: TGCGCCAGCAGCCAAGGTCATTCCGGGAACACTGAAGCTTTCTTT

abundance: -
d_gene: -
v_gene: TRBV19
j_gene: TRBJ1-1
CDR3aa: CASSRQGTEAFF
CDR3nt: TGTGCCAGTAGTAGGCAGGGGACTGAAGCTTTCTTT

abundance: -
d_gene: -
v_gene: TRBV6-5
j_gene: TRBJ2-7
CDR3aa: CAVSRGMNSYEQYF
CDR3nt: TGTGCCGTCAGCCGGGGCATGAACTCCTACGAGCAGTACTTC

abundance: -
d_gene: -
v_gene: TRBV18
j_gene: TRBJ2-2
CDR3aa: CASSRRTANTGELFF
CDR3nt: TGTGCCAGCTCACGACGGACAGCAAACACCGGGGAGCTGTTTTTT

abundance: -
d_gene: -
v_gene: TRBV19
j_gene: TRBJ2-7
CDR3aa: CASSIDGGPEQYF
CDR3nt: TGTGCCAGTAGTATAGACGGCGGGCCCGAGCAGTACTTC

abundance: -
d_gene: -
v_gene: TRBV4-3
j_gene: TRBJ1-5
CDR3aa: CASSQDLTNSNQPQHF
CDR3nt: TGCGCCAGCAGCCAAGATCTGACGAATAGCAATCAGCCCCAGCATTTT

abundance: -
d_gene: -
v_gene: TRBV6-1
j_gene: TRBJ1-1
CDR3aa: CASSEGRMGGVGEAFF
CDR3nt: TGTGCCAGCAGTGAAGGGAGGATGGGAGGGGTGGGTGAAGCTTTCTTT

abundance: -
d_gene: TRBD1
v_gene: TRBV19
j_gene: TRBJ1-6
CDR3aa: CASSRDRGGSPLHF
CDR3nt: TGTGCCAGTAGCCGCGACAGGGGAGGATCACCCCTCCACTTT

abundance: -
d_gene: -
v_gene: TRBV18
j_gene: TRBJ1-6
CDR3aa: CASSSGDPRNSPLHF
CDR3nt: TGTGCCAGCTCCTCGGGGGACCCCCGGAATTCACCCCTCCACTTT

abundance: few
d_gene: -
v_gene: TRBV6-5
j_gene: TRBJ1-1
CDR3aa: CASSYEGRASTEAFF
CDR3nt: TGTGCCAGCAGTTACGAAGGCAGGGCGAGCACTGAAGCTTTCTTT

abundance: medium-sized
d_gene: TRBD1
v_gene: TRBV7-9
j_gene: TRBJ2-7
CDR3aa: CASSTGTGGWEQYF
CDR3nt: TGTGCCAGCAGCACCGGGACAGGGGGCTGGGAGCAGTACTTC

abundance: -
d_gene: -
v_gene: TRBV28
j_gene: TRBJ1-2
CDR3aa: CASSLAGNYGYTF
CDR3nt: TGTGCCAGCAGTTTGGCTGGGAATTATGGCTACACCTTC

abundance: -
d_gene: TRBD2
v_gene: TRBV28
j_gene: TRBJ2-1
CDR3aa: CASTPPRTSKSYNEQFF
CDR3nt: TGTGCCAGCACCCCCCCCCGGACTAGCAAATCCTACAATGAGCAGTTCTTC

abundance: -
d_gene: -
v_gene: TRBV29-1
j_gene: TRBJ1-4
CDR3aa: CSVGYNEKLFF
CDR3nt: TGCAGCGTTGGGTATAATGAAAAACTGTTTTTT

abundance: -
d_gene: -
v_gene: TRBV19
j_gene: TRBJ1-2
CDR3aa: CASQSAGGRLYGYTF
CDR3nt: TGTGCCAGTCAGAGTGCGGGGGGCCGACTCTATGGCTACACCTTC

abundance: once
d_gene: -
v_gene: TRBV15
j_gene: TRBJ2-3
CDR3aa: CATSPPGGPNTQYF
CDR3nt: TGTGCCACCAGCCCTCCTGGGGGGCCGAATACGCAGTATTTT

abundance: -
d_gene: TRBD1
v_gene: TRBV9
j_gene: TRBJ2-7
CDR3aa: CASSPTGTGGSYEQYF
CDR3nt: TGTGCCAGCAGCCCCACCGGGACAGGGGGGTCGTACGAGCAGTACTTC

abundance: -
d_gene: TRBD1
v_gene: TRBV18
j_gene: TRBJ1-2
CDR3aa: CASSSPGQGHYGYTF
CDR3nt: TGTGCCAGCTCATCTCCGGGACAGGGACACTATGGCTACACCTTC

abundance: -
d_gene: -
v_gene: TRBV19
j_gene: TRBJ1-2
CDR3aa: CASSIGRGRYGYTF
CDR3nt: TGTGCCAGTAGTATAGGGCGGGGACGGTATGGCTACACCTTC

abundance: -
d_gene: -
v_gene: TRBV30
j_gene: TRBJ1-1
CDR3aa: CAWRAPGGTEAFF
CDR3nt: TGTGCCTGGAGAGCCCCCGGAGGGACTGAAGCTTTCTTT

abundance: -
d_gene: TRBD1
v_gene: TRBV5-1
j_gene: TRBJ2-3
CDR3aa: CASSQGQDPDTQYF
CDR3nt: TGCGCCAGCAGCCAAGGACAGGATCCAGATACGCAGTATTTT

abundance: once
d_gene: -
v_gene: TRBV6-6
j_gene: TRBJ1-2
CDR3aa: CASSYSQGVNYGYTF
CDR3nt: TGTGCCAGCAGTTACTCACAGGGAGTTAACTATGGCTACACCTTC

abundance: -
d_gene: -
v_gene: TRBV6-5
j_gene: TRBJ1-2
CDR3aa: CASSYGGNYGYTF
CDR3nt: TGTGCCAGCAGTTACGGAGGGAACTATGGCTACACCTTC

abundance: once
d_gene: TRBD1
v_gene: TRBV12-5
j_gene: TRBJ1-1
CDR3aa: CASGGTGNTEAFF
CDR3nt: TGTGCTAGTGGTGGGACAGGGAACACTGAAGCTTTCTTT

abundance: -
d_gene: -
v_gene: TRBV30
j_gene: TRBJ1-1
CDR3aa: CAWRRLGIGRNTEAFF
CDR3nt: TGTGCCTGGAGGAGATTGGGCATTGGGAGGAACACTGAAGCTTTCTTT

abundance: -
d_gene: -
v_gene: TRBV30
j_gene: TRBJ1-6
CDR3aa: CAWRVPPGPLHF
CDR3nt: TGTGCCTGGAGAGTCCCGCCGGGGCCCCTCCACTTT

abundance: -
d_gene: -
v_gene: TRBV4-3
j_gene: TRBJ2-5
CDR3aa: CASSQDHGGLGEETQYF
CDR3nt: TGCGCCAGCAGCCAAGATCACGGGGGATTGGGGGAAGAGACCCAGTACTTC

abundance: -
d_gene: -
v_gene: TRBV6-5
j_gene: TRBJ2-7
CDR3aa: CASSYEGLGYEQYF
CDR3nt: TGTGCCAGCAGTTATGAAGGATTGGGCTACGAGCAGTACTTC

abundance: -
d_gene: -
v_gene: TRBV6-5
j_gene: TRBJ1-2
CDR3aa: CASSQTNNYGYTF
CDR3nt: TGTGCCAGCAGCCAGACAAATAACTATGGCTACACCTTC

abundance: -
d_gene: TRBD2
v_gene: TRBV7-8
j_gene: TRBJ2-1
CDR3aa: CASSLDSQRGRYNEQFF
CDR3nt: TGTGCCAGCAGCTTAGATTCACAGCGGGGGAGATACAATGAGCAGTTCTTC

abundance: -
d_gene: -
v_gene: TRBV5-1
j_gene: TRBJ1-4
CDR3aa: CASSLSTGKLFF
CDR3nt: TGCGCCAGCAGCCTCTCCACAGGGAAACTGTTTTTT

abundance: -
d_gene: -
v_gene: TRBV6-1
j_gene: TRBJ1-1
CDR3aa: CASSESTGYTEAFF
CDR3nt: TGTGCCAGCAGTGAGTCAACAGGCTACACTGAAGCTTTCTTT

abundance: once
d_gene: -
v_gene: TRBV6-6
j_gene: TRBJ2-2
CDR3aa: CASSYTGRSSGELFF
CDR3nt: TGTGCCAGCAGCTATACAGGGAGGAGTAGCGGGGAGCTGTTTTTT

abundance: -
d_gene: TRBD2
v_gene: TRBV7-9
j_gene: TRBJ2-5
CDR3aa: CASSHGRGEETQYF
CDR3nt: TGTGCCAGCAGCCACGGACGGGGGGAAGAGACCCAGTACTTC

abundance: few
d_gene: TRBD1
v_gene: TRBV29-1
j_gene: TRBJ2-7
CDR3aa: CSVRRQGYEQYF
CDR3nt: TGCAGCGTTCGGCGACAGGGTTACGAGCAGTACTTC

abundance: -
d_gene: TRBD1
v_gene: TRBV7-9
j_gene: TRBJ2-1
CDR3aa: CASSSGTGDYNEQFF
CDR3nt: TGTGCCAGCAGTTCCGGGACAGGGGACTACAATGAGCAGTTCTTC

abundance: -
d_gene: -
v_gene: TRBV11-3
j_gene: TRBJ2-2
CDR3aa: CASSAISTGELFF
CDR3nt: TGTGCCAGCAGCGCTATATCCACCGGGGAGCTGTTTTTT

abundance: -
d_gene: TRBD1
v_gene: TRBV28
j_gene: TRBJ1-5
CDR3aa: CLVGQGIRSNQPQHF
CDR3nt: TGCTTGGTGGGACAGGGGATAAGAAGCAATCAGCCCCAGCATTTT

abundance: -
d_gene: -
v_gene: TRBV6-5
j_gene: TRBJ1-5
CDR3aa: CASRGRSNQPQHF
CDR3nt: TGTGCCAGCAGGGGGAGAAGCAATCAGCCCCAGCATTTT

abundance: once
d_gene: -
v_gene: TRBV28
j_gene: TRBJ2-2
CDR3aa: CASSLWAGTGELFF
CDR3nt: TGTGCCAGCAGTTTATGGGCGGGAACCGGGGAGCTGTTTTTT

abundance: -
d_gene: -
v_gene: TRBV9
j_gene: TRBJ2-3
CDR3aa: CASSVAASSTDTQYF
CDR3nt: TGTGCCAGCAGCGTAGCGGCCAGTAGCACAGATACGCAGTATTTT

abundance: -
d_gene: TRBD1
v_gene: TRBV7-6
j_gene: TRBJ2-7
CDR3aa: CASSSDRSSYEQYF
CDR3nt: TGTGCCAGCAGCTCGGACAGGAGCTCCTACGAGCAGTACTTC

abundance: -
d_gene: TRBD1
v_gene: TRBV29-1
j_gene: TRBJ1-4
CDR3aa: CSVEGQGRGKLFF
CDR3nt: TGCAGCGTTGAGGGACAGGGAAGGGGAAAACTGTTTTTT

abundance: -
d_gene: -
v_gene: TRBV9
j_gene: TRBJ2-6
CDR3aa: CASSEGIGPGANVLTF
CDR3nt: TGTGCCAGCAGCGAGGGCATTGGGCCTGGGGCCAACGTCCTGACTTTC

abundance: -
d_gene: -
v_gene: TRBV18
j_gene: TRBJ2-7
CDR3aa: CASSPGNQAPSYEQYF
CDR3nt: TGTGCCAGCTCACCAGGGAATCAAGCCCCCTCCTACGAGCAGTACTTC

abundance: -
d_gene: -
v_gene: TRBV15
j_gene: TRBJ2-7
CDR3aa: CATSVGQGAIVNF
CDR3nt: -

abundance: -
d_gene: TRBD2
v_gene: TRBV11-2
j_gene: TRBJ2-3
CDR3aa: CASSLGAGGGTDTQYF
CDR3nt: TGTGCCAGCAGCTTAGGAGCGGGGGGGGGCACAGATACGCAGTATTTT

abundance: -
d_gene: -
v_gene: TRBV28
j_gene: TRBJ2-1
CDR3aa: CASTRPGSPNEQFF
CDR3nt: TGTGCCAGCACACGGCCGGGGAGCCCAAATGAGCAGTTCTTC

abundance: -
d_gene: -
v_gene: TRBV7-2
j_gene: TRBJ1-2
CDR3aa: CASSLGVARGYTF
CDR3nt: TGTGCCAGCAGCTTAGGGGTGGCGCGGGGCTACACCTTC

abundance: -
d_gene: -
v_gene: TRBV18
j_gene: TRBJ1-6
CDR3aa: CASSRDTSSYNSPLHF
CDR3nt: TGTGCCAGCTCCCGCGATACTAGCTCCTATAATTCACCCCTCCACTTT

abundance: -
d_gene: -
v_gene: TRBV7-9
j_gene: TRBJ2-1
CDR3aa: CASTIVTGASEQFF
CDR3nt: TGTGCCAGCACCATAGTTACAGGCGCTAGTGAGCAGTTCTTC

abundance: -
d_gene: -
v_gene: TRBV4-1
j_gene: TRBJ1-4
CDR3aa: CASSQEGLETVPNEKLFF
CDR3nt: TGCGCCAGCAGCCAAGAAGGATTGGAGACGGTTCCTAATGAAAAACTGTTTTTT

abundance: few
d_gene: -
v_gene: TRBV30
j_gene: TRBJ1-2
CDR3aa: CAWSGEVRNYGYTF
CDR3nt: TGTGCCTGGAGTGGAGAGGTCAGGAACTATGGCTACACCTTC